The 4 T cell receptor beta chains reported below all come from one sample, sequenced in a study of blood T cell repertoires in COVID-19. The data were produced by immunoSEQ multiplex PCR, yet TCRdb's version contains in-frame clones alone and is incomplete. The sample lists around 300,000 clones; around 86% were seen once. The sequencing input was peripheral blood. The receptors derive from a man aged 45-65 years with active or convalescent COVID-19.

The gene calls are TRBV15 and TRBJ1-1; possibly TRBD1 for D (6 bases). V lost 2 bases and J lost 4, with 17 bases in between. The CDR3 is 16 residues long. CDR1 is LNHNV, CDR2 YYDKDF, per germline (reference sequence). The CDR3 sequence is CATSRRGGRGGTEAFF. CDR3 DNA sequence: TGTGCCACCAGCAGAAGGGGGGGGCGAGGTGGCACTGAAGCTTTCTTT.

The chain joins TRBV28 to TRBJ2-7; weak D call: TRBD2 (6 bases). Germline values: CDR1 MDHEN, CDR2 SYDVKM. The CDR3 extends over 12 amino acids. V gave up 10 bases and J gave up 4 bases, with 14 bases separating them. The DNA of the CDR3 is TGTGCCACCTGTGGGAGGTTTTACGAGCAGTACTTC. This gives the protein CATCGRFYEQYF.

The chain combines TRBV18 with TRBJ2-1; possible D gene TRBD1, 7 bases. Germline CDR1 KGHSH, CDR2 LQKENI. Trimming cost V 2 bases and J 6 bases, with 14 bases left between them. The CDR3 consists of 15 residues. The CDR3 is CASSPRDREANEQFF. DNA of the CDR3: TGTGCCAGCTCACCAAGAGACAGGGAGGCCAATGAGCAGTTCTTC.

The CDR3 protein is CASSLEGGPYNEQFF. The CDR3, as DNA: TGCGCCAGCAGCTTGGAAGGGGGCCCCTACAATGAGCAGTTCTTC. J is TRBJ2-1 and V is TRBV5-1; 7 bases map to TRBD1. This CDR3 contains 15 residues. Germline CDR1 is SGHRS and CDR2 is YFSETQ. After removal of 0 bases from V and 2 bases from J, the junction contained 2 bases not matched to a gene.